This TCR beta chain was recovered during a study of Ad26.COV2.S vaccination and SARS-CoV-2 variants. Treatment reported: 15 to 20 received Ad26.COV2.S at low or high dose, single or two shots; roughly five received placebo; per-sample allocation not given. It was on day 63 after the first vaccine or placebo injection that samples were taken. Sequencing was performed with immunoSEQ multiplex PCR; in TCRdb, only in-frame clones are kept and a portion is missing. The table shows hundreds of thousands of clones, with roughly 84% occurring only once. Looked up from germline, CDR1 is SQVTM and CDR2 is ANQGSEA. The CDR3 length is 15 residues. Between the trimmed V and J ends, which lost 7 bases and 0 bases, there was a span of 16 bases. Whole-study results and caveats: Placebo recipients showed lower spike-specific TCR breadth than vaccinees. Reported findings describe substantial breadth in spike-specific CD8+ and CD4+ T cell responses following vaccination. Similar non-spike TCR breadth was seen in vaccine and placebo recipients.

As for this clone: The target antigen is unknown.

Sequenced here: peripheral blood, sampled in a trial of Ad26.COV2.S vaccine versus placebo. V gene TRBV29-1 combines with J gene TRBJ2-1; D is uncertain. The TCR comes from a person between 18 and 59 years old who received the Ad26.COV2.S COVID-19 vaccine or a placebo. The CDR3, as DNA: TGCAGCGATAAAAGACATACGAGCTCCTACAATGAGCAGTTCTTC. Its protein product is CSDKRHTSSYNEQFF.